These 4 T cell receptor beta chains originate from one sample sequenced in a study of T cell repertoires in cytomegalovirus infection. Antigens for these TCRs are unknown. TCRdb fed the reads into MiXCR, producing one record per CDR3 protein. Of around 710,000 distinct CDR3 sequences listed, 25% to 30% are singletons. Sequences were derived from cultured CD8+ T cells from PBMCs, sampled from culture after CMV antigen stimulation. The source is a human donor in good health (CMV status not recorded). Some clones in this sample may be carry-over from other donors' samples.

This clonotype appeared a few times. J is TRBJ2-3 and V is TRBV20-1, with D possibly being TRBD2 (6 bases). Germline CDR1 reads DFQATT; CDR2 reads SNEGSKA (reference sequence). V lost 7 bases to trimming and J lost 6 bases, with 17 bases between them. CDR3 length: 13 residues. The CDR3 nucleotides are TGCAGTGGAACTAGCCCTGTGTCGGATACGCAGTATTTT. Translated, it gives CSGTSPVSDTQYF.

This clonotype was seen a handful of times. This chain links TRBV27 with TRBJ2-2; D is perhaps TRBD1 (6 bases). Trimming took off 5 bases at V and 5 bases at J, with 12 bases between the two ends. The CDR3 covers 14 residues. Looked up from germline, CDR1 is MNHEY and CDR2 is SMNVEV (reference sequence). CDR3 sequence reads: CASSNQGITGELFF. Written as DNA, the CDR3 is TGTGCCAGCAGTAATCAGGGGATAACCGGGGAGCTGTTTTTT.

The rearrangement links TRBV12-3 or TRBV12-4 to TRBJ2-1, with D possibly matching TRBD1 (5 bases). The CDR3 is 15 residues long. V lost 7 bases to trimming and J lost 3 bases, with 16 bases between them. CDR3 region: CASNLGQRIYNEQFF. The CDR3 DNA reads TGTGCCAGCAACCTGGGGCAGAGAATCTACAATGAGCAGTTCTTC.

The chain joins TRBV4-3 to TRBJ1-4, with a possible D match to TRBD1 (6 bases). Trimming stripped 4 bases from V and 8 bases from J, with 23 bases between. This CDR3 contains 17 residues. Germline-derived CDR1 and CDR2 are LGHNA and YSLEER. In DNA, the CDR3 is TGCGCCAGCAGCCCAAACCCCGGGGGGCAGGGGAGGGAAAAACTGTTTTTT. This encodes CASSPNPGGQGREKLFF.